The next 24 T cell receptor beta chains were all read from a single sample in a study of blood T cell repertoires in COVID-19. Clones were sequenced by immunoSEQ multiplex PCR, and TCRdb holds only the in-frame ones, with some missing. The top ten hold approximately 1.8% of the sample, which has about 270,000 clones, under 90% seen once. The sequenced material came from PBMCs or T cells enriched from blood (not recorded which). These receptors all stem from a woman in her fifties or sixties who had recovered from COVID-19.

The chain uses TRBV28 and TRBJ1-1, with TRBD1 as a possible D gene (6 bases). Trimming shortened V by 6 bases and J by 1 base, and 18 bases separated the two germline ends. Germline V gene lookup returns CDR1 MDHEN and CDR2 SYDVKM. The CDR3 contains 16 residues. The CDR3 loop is CASRSLNRATNTEAFF. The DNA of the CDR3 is TGTGCCAGCAGATCCTTGAACAGGGCCACGAACACTGAAGCTTTCTTT.

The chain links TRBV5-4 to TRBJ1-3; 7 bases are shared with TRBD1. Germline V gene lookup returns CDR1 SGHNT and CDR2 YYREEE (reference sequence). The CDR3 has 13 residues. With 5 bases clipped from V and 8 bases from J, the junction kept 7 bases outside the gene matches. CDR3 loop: CASRSGTEDTIYF. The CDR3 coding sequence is TGTGCCAGCAGGTCCGGGACAGAAGACACCATATATTTT.

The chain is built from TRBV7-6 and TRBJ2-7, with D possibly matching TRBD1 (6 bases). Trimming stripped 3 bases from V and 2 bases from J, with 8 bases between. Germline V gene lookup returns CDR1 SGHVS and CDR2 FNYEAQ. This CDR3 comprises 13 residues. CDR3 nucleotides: TGTGCCAGCAGCTTGTCAGGGGCCTACGAGCAGTACTTC. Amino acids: CASSLSGAYEQYF.

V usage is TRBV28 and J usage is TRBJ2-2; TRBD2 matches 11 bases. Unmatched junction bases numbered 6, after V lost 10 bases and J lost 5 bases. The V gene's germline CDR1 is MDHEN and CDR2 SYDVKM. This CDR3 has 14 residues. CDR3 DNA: TGTGCCATCGTAGCGGGAGGGACGACCGGGGAGCTGTTTTTT. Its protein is CAIVAGGTTGELFF.

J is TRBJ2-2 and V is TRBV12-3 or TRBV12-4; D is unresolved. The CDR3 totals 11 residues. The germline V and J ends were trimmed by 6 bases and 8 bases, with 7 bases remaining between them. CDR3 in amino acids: CASRFLGELFF. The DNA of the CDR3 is TGTGCCAGCAGGTTCTTAGGGGAGCTGTTTTTT.

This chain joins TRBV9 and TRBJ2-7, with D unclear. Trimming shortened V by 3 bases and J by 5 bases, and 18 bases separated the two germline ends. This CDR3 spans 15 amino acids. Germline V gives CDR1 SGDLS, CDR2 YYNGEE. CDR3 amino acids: CASSGPPELTNEQYF. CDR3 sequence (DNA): TGTGCCAGCAGCGGCCCCCCGGAGCTAACTAACGAGCAGTACTTC.

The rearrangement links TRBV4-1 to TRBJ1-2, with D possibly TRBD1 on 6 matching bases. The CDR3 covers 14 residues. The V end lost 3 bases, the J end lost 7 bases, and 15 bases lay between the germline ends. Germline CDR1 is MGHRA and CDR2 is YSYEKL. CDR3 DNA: TGCGCCAGCAGCCATGCGGGGGCGTGGGGTGGCTACACCTTC. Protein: CASSHAGAWGGYTF.

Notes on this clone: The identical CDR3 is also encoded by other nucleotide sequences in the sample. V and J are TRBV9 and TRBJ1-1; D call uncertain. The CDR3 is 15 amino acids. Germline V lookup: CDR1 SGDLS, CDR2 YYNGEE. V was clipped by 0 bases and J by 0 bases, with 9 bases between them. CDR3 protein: CASSVGGRLNTEAFF. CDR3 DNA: TGTGCCAGCAGCGTAGGAGGAAGACTGAACACTGAAGCTTTCTTT.

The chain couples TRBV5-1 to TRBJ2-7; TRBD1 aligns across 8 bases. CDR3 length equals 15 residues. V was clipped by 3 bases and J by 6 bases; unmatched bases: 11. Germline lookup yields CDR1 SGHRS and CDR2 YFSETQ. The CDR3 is CASSYSGTGVSEQYF. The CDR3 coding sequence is TGCGCCAGCAGCTACTCCGGGACAGGTGTCAGCGAGCAGTACTTC.

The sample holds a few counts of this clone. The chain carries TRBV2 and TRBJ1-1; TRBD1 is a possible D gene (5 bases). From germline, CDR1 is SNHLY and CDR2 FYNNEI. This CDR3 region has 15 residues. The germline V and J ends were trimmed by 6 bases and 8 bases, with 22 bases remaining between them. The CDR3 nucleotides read TGTGCCAGCAGCGTTAATACGGGACTCCTAGGCGAAGCTTTCTTT. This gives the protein CASSVNTGLLGEAFF.

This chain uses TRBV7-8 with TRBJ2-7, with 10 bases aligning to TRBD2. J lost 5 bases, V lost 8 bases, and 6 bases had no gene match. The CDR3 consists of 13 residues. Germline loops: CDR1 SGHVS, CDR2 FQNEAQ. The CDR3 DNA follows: TGTGCCAGCCAGGTAGCGGGGGGAAACGAGCAGTACTTC. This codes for CASQVAGGNEQYF.

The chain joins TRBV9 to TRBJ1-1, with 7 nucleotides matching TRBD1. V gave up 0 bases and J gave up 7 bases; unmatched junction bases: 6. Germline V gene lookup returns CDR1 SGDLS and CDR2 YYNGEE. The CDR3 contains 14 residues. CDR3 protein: CASSVDGQAFEAFF. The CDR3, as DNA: TGTGCCAGCAGCGTAGATGGACAGGCTTTTGAAGCTTTCTTT.

As DNA, the CDR3 is TGTGCCAGCAGCGTAGCTCGGGGGAGCTACAATGAGCAGTTCTTC. Its translation: CASSVARGSYNEQFF. The chain recombines TRBV9 with TRBJ2-1; D might be TRBD2 (6 bases). Between the trimmed V and J ends, which lost 0 bases and 3 bases, there was a span of 10 bases. CDR3 length equals 15 residues. Germline lookup yields CDR1 SGDLS and CDR2 YYNGEE. Variable domain in full (rest from reference TRBV9 and TRBJ2-1): DSGVTQTPKHLITATGQRVTLRCSPRSGDLSVYWYQQSLDQGLQFLIQYYNGEERAKGNILERFSAQQFPDLHSELNLSSLELGDSALYFCASSVARGSYNEQFFGPGTRLTVL.

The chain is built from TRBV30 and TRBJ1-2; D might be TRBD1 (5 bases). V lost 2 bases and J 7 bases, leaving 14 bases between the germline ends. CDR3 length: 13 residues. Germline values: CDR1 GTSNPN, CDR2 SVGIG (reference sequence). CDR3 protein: CAWSSGTARGYTF. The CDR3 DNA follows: TGTGCCTGGAGTTCCGGGACTGCTCGTGGCTACACCTTC.

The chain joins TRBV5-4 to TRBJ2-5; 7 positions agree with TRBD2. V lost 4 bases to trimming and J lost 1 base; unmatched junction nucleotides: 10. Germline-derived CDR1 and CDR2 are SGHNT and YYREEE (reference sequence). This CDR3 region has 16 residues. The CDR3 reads CASSGGLDPFQETQYF. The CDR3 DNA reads TGTGCCAGCAGCGGAGGACTAGATCCATTCCAAGAGACCCAGTACTTC.

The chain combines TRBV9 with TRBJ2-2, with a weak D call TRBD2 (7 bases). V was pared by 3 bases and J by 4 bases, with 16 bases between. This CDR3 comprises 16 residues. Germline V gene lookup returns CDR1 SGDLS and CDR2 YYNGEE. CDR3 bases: TGTGCCAGCAGCGGTGGGGGGGCCCCGGGCACCGGGGAGCTGTTTTTT. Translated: CASSGGGAPGTGELFF.

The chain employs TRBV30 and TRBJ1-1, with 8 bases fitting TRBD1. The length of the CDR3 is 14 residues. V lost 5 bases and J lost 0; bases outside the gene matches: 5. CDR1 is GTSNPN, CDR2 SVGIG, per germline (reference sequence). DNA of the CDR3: TGTGCCTGGGACAGGGGCTTCATGAACACTGAAGCTTTCTTT. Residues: CAWDRGFMNTEAFF.

The CDR3 spells CACASNTGELFF. DNA of the CDR3: TGTGCGTGTGCGTCGAACACCGGGGAGCTGTTTTTT. This chain joins TRBV10-3 and TRBJ2-2; D is ambiguous. The CDR3 contains 12 residues. CDR1 and CDR2 from the germline V gene are ENHRY and SYGVKD.

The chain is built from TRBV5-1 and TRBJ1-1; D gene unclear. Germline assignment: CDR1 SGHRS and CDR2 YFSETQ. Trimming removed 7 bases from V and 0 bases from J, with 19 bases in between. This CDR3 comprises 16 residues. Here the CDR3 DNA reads TGCGCCAGCTCCCCGGATCGGCGGGTTTTGAACACTGAAGCTTTCTTT. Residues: CASSPDRRVLNTEAFF.

CDR3 region: CASSYAGTSDNEQFF. CDR3 DNA: TGTGCCAGCAGTTATGCCGGGACTAGCGACAATGAGCAGTTCTTC. This chain joins TRBV28 and TRBJ2-1; 10 bases map to TRBD2. The CDR3 extends over 15 amino acids. Germline V gives CDR1 MDHEN, CDR2 SYDVKM. J lost 5 bases, V lost 4 bases, and 5 bases had no gene match.

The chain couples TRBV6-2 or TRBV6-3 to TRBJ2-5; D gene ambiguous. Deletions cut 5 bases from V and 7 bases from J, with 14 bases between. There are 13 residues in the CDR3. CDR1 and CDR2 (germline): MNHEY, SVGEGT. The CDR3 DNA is TGTGCCAGCAGTGGTGATGGCCCCAGGACCCAGTACTTC. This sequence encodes CASSGDGPRTQYF.

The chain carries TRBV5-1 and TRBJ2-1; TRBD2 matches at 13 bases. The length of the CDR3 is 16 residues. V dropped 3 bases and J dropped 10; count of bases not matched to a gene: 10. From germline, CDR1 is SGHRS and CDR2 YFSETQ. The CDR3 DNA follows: TGCGCCAGCAGCTCCCTACCCGGGACTAGCGGGATCGAGCAGTTCTTC. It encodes CASSSLPGTSGIEQFF.

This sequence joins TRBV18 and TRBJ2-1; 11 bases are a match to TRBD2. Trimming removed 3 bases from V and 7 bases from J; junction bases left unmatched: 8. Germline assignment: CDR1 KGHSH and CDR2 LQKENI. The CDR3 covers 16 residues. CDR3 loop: CASSPPRSSGRNEQFF. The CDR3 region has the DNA TGTGCCAGCTCACCTCCCCGGTCTAGCGGGAGGAATGAGCAGTTCTTC.

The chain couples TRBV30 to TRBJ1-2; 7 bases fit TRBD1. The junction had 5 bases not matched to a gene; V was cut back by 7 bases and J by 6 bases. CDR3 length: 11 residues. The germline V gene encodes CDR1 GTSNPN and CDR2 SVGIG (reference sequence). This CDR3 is CASDRVDGYTF. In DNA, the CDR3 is TGTGCCTCTGACAGGGTCGATGGCTACACCTTC.